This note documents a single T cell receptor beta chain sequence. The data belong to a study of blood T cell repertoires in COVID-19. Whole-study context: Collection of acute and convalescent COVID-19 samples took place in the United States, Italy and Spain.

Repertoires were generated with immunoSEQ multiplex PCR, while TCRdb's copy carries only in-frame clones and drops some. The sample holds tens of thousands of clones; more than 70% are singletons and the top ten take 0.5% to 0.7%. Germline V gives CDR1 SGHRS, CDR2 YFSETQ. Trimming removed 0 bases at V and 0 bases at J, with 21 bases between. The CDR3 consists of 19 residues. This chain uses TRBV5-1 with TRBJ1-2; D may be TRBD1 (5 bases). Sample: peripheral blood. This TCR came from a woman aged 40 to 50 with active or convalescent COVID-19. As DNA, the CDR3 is TGCGCCAGCAGCTTGGCCTTAGAGGCCAGGGCCGGACCTAACTATGGCTACACCTTC. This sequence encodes CASSLALEARAGPNYGYTF.